A selection of T cell receptor beta chains follows, all from one sample in a study of Graves' ophthalmopathy and Graves' hyperthyroidism. TCRdb processed the multiplex PCR reads anew with MiXCR; each CDR3 protein has one entry. This sample carries around 670,000 distinct CDR3 sequences, 35% to 50% of them seen once, and the ten largest clones take 44%. The material sequenced was peripheral blood. These receptors all come from an adult man with Graves' ophthalmopathy. Both conserved end residues are part of each CDR3. A D gene is named only where the DNA matches it firmly. Clone sizes are given selectively: once, few, many, or a class where the clone is expanded.

>TRBV29-1|TRBJ1-2|.|.|14
TGTGCCTGGAGTGTATTCTTGGGTTTATATGGCTACACCTTC
CAWSVFLGLYGYTF
>TRBV14|TRBJ1-2|TRBD1|many|14
TGTGCCAGCAGCCCATCGGGACAGGGGAAGGGCTACACCTTC
CASSPSGQGKGYTF
>TRBV2|TRBJ1-6|.|many|14
TGTGCCAGCAGTGACAAGGGGGATAATTCACCCCTCCACTTT
CASSDKGDNSPLHF
>TRBV7-9|TRBJ1-1|.|many|15
TGTGCCAGCAGCCCCCGTCAGGGCCTGAACACTGAAGCTTTCTTT
CASSPRQGLNTEAFF
>TRBV19|TRBJ2-1|.|few|15
TGTGCCAGTAGTACACTGACAGGCCGAGGGGGTGAGCAGTTCTTC
CASSTLTGRGGEQFF
>TRBV29-1|TRBJ1-2|.|.|17
TGCAGCGTTCGCCGGGGGGCTTCAGATATGCGGTACTATGGCTACACCTTC
CSVRRGASDMRYYGYTF
>TRBV29-1|TRBJ2-1|.|.|13
TGCAGCGTTGCGTTGTCTGGGCACAATGAGCAGTTCTTC
CSVALSGHNEQFF
>TRBV11-2|TRBJ1-1|TRBD1|.|16
TGTGCCAGCAGCTTTCGACAGGGGGGATGGAACACTGAAGCTTTCTTT
CASSFRQGGWNTEAFF
>TRBV25-1|TRBJ1-2|.|many|14
TGTGCCAGCAGTGTGGACGGGTCTAACTATGGCTACACCTTC
CASSVDGSNYGYTF
>TRBV19|TRBJ1-5|.|.|15
TGTGCCAGTACCCGAAACCGGGACATTTATCAGCCCCAGCATTTT
CASTRNRDIYQPQHF
>TRBV29-1|TRBJ1-1|.|many|11
TGCAGCGTGCCAGGCGGCACTGAAGCTTTCTTT
CSVPGGTEAFF
>TRBV29-1|TRBJ2-7|TRBD1|few|19
TGCAGCGTTGATAAGGGGGCACAGGGGCACCAAAGGCGCCCCTACGAGCAGTACTTC
CSVDKGAQGHQRRPYEQYF
>TRBV5-1|TRBJ1-2|.|.|14
TGCGCCAGCAGCTCCCCGGGACGCGACTATGGCTACACCTTC
CASSSPGRDYGYTF
>TRBV15|TRBJ2-7|.|once|15
TGTGCCACCAGCAGAGCTTGGCGGGTGGGAAACGAGCAGTACTTC
CATSRAWRVGNEQYF
>TRBV19|TRBJ1-2|.|few|15
TGTGCCAGTAGTATTTATTCTGTCGGGAACTATGGCTACACCTTC
CASSIYSVGNYGYTF
>TRBV20-1|TRBJ1-5|.|few|13
TGCAGTGCGGAGGACAATAGCAATCAGCCCCAGCATTTT
CSAEDNSNQPQHF
>TRBV24-1|TRBJ1-5|TRBD1|.|19
TGTGCCAGCAGCGCGGGCCCCGGGACAGGGGGCCAAGCCTATCAGCCCCAGCATTTT
CASSAGPGTGGQAYQPQHF
>TRBV20-1|TRBJ2-7|TRBD1|few|15
TGCAGTGCTAGGAAAGGGACAGTTAGCTCCTACGAGCAGTACTTC
CSARKGTVSSYEQYF
>TRBV10-3|TRBJ1-4|.|.|14
TGTGCCATCAGCGAACTAGCGGGGGGCGAAAAACTGTTTTTT
CAISELAGGEKLFF
>TRBV20-1|TRBJ1-2|.|few|15
TGCAGTGCTAGAGAACAGGGAATCGGACCTTATGGCTACACCTTC
CSAREQGIGPYGYTF
>TRBV25-1|TRBJ2-5|.|.|15
TGTGCCAGCAGTTCCGGGACGGACCCCACGGAAGACCAGTACTTC
CASSSGTDPTEDQYF
>TRBV7-8|TRBJ2-5|TRBD2|.|13
TGTACCAGTAGTAGCGGGGGGGAAGAGACCCAGTACTTC
CTSSSGGEETQYF
>TRBV11-2|TRBJ2-7|TRBD2|few|13
TGTGCCAGCAGCGGACTAGCGGGAGACGAGCAGTACTTC
CASSGLAGDEQYF
>TRBV7-2|TRBJ1-5|TRBD1|many|14
TGTGCCAGCAGCCGGGACAGAAGCAATCAGCCCCAGCATTTT
CASSRDRSNQPQHF
>TRBV29-1|TRBJ2-5|.|.|12
TGCAGCGTGGGGGGGCCACCTGAGACCCAGTACTTC
CSVGGPPETQYF
>TRBV7-9|TRBJ1-2|.|many|11
TGTGCAACAGTTCCAAACTATGGCTACACCTTC
CATVPNYGYTF
>TRBV9|TRBJ2-5|.|.|15
TGTGCCAGCAGCCGCCAACAGTCCGCCCAAGAGACCCAGTACTTC
CASSRQQSAQETQYF
>TRBV7-2|TRBJ2-5|TRBD2|.|16
TGTGCCTGGAGTGTAACTAGCGGGGCGACCCAAGAGACCCAGTACTTC
CAWSVTSGATQETQYF
>TRBV7-2|TRBJ2-7|TRBD1|few|15
TGTGCCAGCAGCTTTTTACTCGGACAGGGCTACGAGCAGTACTTC
CASSFLLGQGYEQYF
>TRBV6-1|TRBJ1-1|.|few|13
TGTGCCAGCAGCGGGGAGCTGAACACTGAAGCTTTCTTT
CASSGELNTEAFF
>TRBV15|TRBJ1-1|.|.|14
TGTGCCACCAGCAGCGTGCAGCCCCGGGCTGAAGCTTTCTTT
CATSSVQPRAEAFF
>TRBV4-3|TRBJ1-6|TRBD1|.|17
TGCGCCAGCAGCCAAGAGGGAGGGGGCGCGTTTAATTCACCCCTCCACTTT
CASSQEGGGAFNSPLHF
>TRBV15|TRBJ1-3|.|.|15
TGTGCCACCAGCTACGGGAGCTACTCTGGAAACACCATATATTTT
CATSYGSYSGNTIYF
>TRBV28|TRBJ2-7|.|.|12
TGTGCCAGCAGTTTAGAACGACTCGAGCAGTACTTC
CASSLERLEQYF
>TRBV7-9|TRBJ2-5|.|.|15
TGTGCCAGCAGCTTAGTAGGGAGTCGGCAAGAGACCCAGTACTTC
CASSLVGSRQETQYF
>TRBV11-1|TRBJ2-7|.|many|17
TGTGCCAGCAGCTTAGGTCTCGGCAGGACGTTGACCTACGAGCAGTACTTC
CASSLGLGRTLTYEQYF
>TRBV10-3|TRBJ1-4|TRBD1|few|15
TGTGCCAGCAGTGATACAGGGGGCAGGATTGAAAAACTGTTTTTT
CASSDTGGRIEKLFF
>TRBV12-3/TRBV12-4|TRBJ1-4|.|.|14
TGTGCCAGCACTCCAGACCCACGAGATGAAAAACTGTTTTTT
CASTPDPRDEKLFF
>TRBV20-1|TRBJ1-4|.|.|14
TGCAGTGCACGACTCGGGGTCACTAATGAAAAACTGTTTTTT
CSARLGVTNEKLFF
>TRBV20-1|TRBJ2-7|.|many|12
TGCAGTGCTAGGGGCGGAGGCTACGAGCAGTACTTC
CSARGGGYEQYF
>TRBV7-6|TRBJ2-7|TRBD2|many|14
TGTGCCAGCAGCTCACTAGCGGCTCCCTACGAGCAGTACTTC
CASSSLAAPYEQYF
>TRBV20-1|TRBJ1-2|.|many|13
TGCAGTGCTAGTCCAGGGCTCGCCTATGGCTACACCTTC
CSASPGLAYGYTF
>TRBV11-2|TRBJ1-4|TRBD1|.|14
TGTGCCAGCAGCCCCACAGGGGTGGATGAAAAACTGTTTTTT
CASSPTGVDEKLFF
>TRBV2|TRBJ2-5|TRBD1|many|14
TGTGCCAGCAGACAGGGGGAAGGTCAAGAGACCCAGTACTTC
CASRQGEGQETQYF
>TRBV6-5|TRBJ2-5|.|many|13
TGTGCCAGCAGCCGCAGTCGGCAAGAGACCCAGTACTTC
CASSRSRQETQYF
>TRBV5-1|TRBJ2-5|TRBD1|once|14
TGCGCCAGCAGCTTGGCACAGGGGATGGAGACCCAGTACTTC
CASSLAQGMETQYF
>TRBV7-9|TRBJ2-7|TRBD1|once|17
TGTGCCAGCAGATTTGGGCACCTGGGGGACAGGGCCTACGAGCAGTACTTC
CASRFGHLGDRAYEQYF
>TRBV7-8|TRBJ2-5|TRBD2|.|18
TGTGCCAGCAGCATAGTGACTAGCGGGGGGGCTAAGATAGAGACCCAGTACTTC
CASSIVTSGGAKIETQYF
>TRBV7-6|TRBJ2-7|TRBD1|many|15
TGTGCCAGCAGCTTAGCAAACAGGGGGAATGACGAGCAGTACTTC
CASSLANRGNDEQYF
>TRBV20-1|TRBJ2-7|TRBD1|.|13
TGCAGTGCTAGTTGGACAGGGTGGTACGAGCAGTACTTC
CSASWTGWYEQYF
>TRBV5-1|TRBJ2-7|TRBD1|few|13
TGCGCCAGCAGGGTGCCAGGGGGTAACGAGCAGTACTTC
CASRVPGGNEQYF
>TRBV7-6|TRBJ2-5|TRBD2|few|16
TGTGCCAGCAGCCCTCTCGGCGGGAGTCGAGGAGAGACCCAGTACTTC
CASSPLGGSRGETQYF
>TRBV11-2|TRBJ2-5|TRBD2|.|16
TGTGCCAGCAGCGCGAGACTAGCGGGGTACCAAGAGACCCAGTACTTC
CASSARLAGYQETQYF